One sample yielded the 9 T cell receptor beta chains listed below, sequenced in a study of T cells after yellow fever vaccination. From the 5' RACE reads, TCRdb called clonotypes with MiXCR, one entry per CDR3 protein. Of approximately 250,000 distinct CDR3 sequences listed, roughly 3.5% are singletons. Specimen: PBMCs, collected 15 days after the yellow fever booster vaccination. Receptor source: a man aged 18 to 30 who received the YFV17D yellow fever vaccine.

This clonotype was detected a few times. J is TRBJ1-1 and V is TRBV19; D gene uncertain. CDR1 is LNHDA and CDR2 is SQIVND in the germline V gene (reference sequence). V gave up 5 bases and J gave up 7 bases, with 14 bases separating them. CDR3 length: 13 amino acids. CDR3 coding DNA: TGTGCCAGTAGTCCAAGGTTTCAGGTTGAAGCTTTCTTT. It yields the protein CASSPRFQVEAFF.

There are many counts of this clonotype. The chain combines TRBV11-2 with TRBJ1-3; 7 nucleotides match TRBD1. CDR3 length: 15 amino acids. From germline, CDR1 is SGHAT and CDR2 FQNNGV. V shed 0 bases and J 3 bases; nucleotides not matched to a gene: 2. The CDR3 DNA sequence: TGTGCCAGCAGCTTAGAAACAGGGGTTGGAAACACCATATATTTT. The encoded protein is CASSLETGVGNTIYF.

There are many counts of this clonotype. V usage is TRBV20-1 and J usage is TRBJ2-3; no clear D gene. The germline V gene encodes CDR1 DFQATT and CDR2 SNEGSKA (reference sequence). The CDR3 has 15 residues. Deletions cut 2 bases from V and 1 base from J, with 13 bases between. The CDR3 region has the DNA TGCAGTGCTAGACACCGGCGAAGTGGCACAGATACGCAGTATTTT. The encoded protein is CSARHRRSGTDTQYF.

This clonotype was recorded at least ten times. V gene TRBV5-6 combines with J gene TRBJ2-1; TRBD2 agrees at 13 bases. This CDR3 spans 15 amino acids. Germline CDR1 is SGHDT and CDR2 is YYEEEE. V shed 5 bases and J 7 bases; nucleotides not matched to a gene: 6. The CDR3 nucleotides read TGTGCCAGCAGTCCGGGACTAGCGGGACGAAATGAGCAGTTCTTC. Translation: CASSPGLAGRNEQFF. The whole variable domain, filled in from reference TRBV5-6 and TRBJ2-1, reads DAGVTQSPTHLIKTRGQQVTLRCSPKSGHDTVSWYQQALGQGPQFIFQYYEEEERQRGNFPDRFSGHQFPNYSSELNVNALLLGDSALYLCASSPGLAGRNEQFFGPGTRLTVL.

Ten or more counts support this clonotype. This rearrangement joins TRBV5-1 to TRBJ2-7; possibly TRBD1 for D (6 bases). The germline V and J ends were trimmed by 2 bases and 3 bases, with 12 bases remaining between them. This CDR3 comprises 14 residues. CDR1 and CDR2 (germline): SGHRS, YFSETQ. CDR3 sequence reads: CASSFMDSSYEQYF. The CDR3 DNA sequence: TGCGCCAGCAGCTTTATGGACAGCAGCTACGAGCAGTACTTC.

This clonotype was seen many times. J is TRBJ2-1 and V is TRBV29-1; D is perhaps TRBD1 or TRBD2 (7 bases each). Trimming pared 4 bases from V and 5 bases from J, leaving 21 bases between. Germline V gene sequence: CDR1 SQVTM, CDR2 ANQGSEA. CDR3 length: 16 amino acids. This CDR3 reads CSVAGGGDRADNEQFF. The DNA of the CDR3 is TGCAGCGTTGCGGGGGGCGGCGACAGGGCAGACAATGAGCAGTTCTTC.

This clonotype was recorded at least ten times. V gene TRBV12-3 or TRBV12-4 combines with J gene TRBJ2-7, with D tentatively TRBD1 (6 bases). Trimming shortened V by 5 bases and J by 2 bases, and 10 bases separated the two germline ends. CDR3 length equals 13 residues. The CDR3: CASSRDIPYEQYV. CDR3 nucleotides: TGTGCCAGCAGTCGGGACATTCCCTACGAGCAGTACGTC.

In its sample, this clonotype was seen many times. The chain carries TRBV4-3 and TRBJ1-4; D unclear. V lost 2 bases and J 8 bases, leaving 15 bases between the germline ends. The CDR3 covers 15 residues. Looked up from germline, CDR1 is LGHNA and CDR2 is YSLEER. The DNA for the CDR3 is TGCGCCAGCAGCCAACTAGGACCATTGGAGGAAAAACTGTTTTTT. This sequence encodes CASSQLGPLEEKLFF.

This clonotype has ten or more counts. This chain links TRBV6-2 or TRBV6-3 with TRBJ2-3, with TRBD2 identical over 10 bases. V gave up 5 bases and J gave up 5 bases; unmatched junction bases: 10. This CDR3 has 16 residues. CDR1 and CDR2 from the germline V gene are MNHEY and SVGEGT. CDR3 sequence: CASSGGPGLALDTQYF. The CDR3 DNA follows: TGTGCCAGCAGTGGAGGACCGGGACTAGCGTTAGATACGCAGTATTTT.